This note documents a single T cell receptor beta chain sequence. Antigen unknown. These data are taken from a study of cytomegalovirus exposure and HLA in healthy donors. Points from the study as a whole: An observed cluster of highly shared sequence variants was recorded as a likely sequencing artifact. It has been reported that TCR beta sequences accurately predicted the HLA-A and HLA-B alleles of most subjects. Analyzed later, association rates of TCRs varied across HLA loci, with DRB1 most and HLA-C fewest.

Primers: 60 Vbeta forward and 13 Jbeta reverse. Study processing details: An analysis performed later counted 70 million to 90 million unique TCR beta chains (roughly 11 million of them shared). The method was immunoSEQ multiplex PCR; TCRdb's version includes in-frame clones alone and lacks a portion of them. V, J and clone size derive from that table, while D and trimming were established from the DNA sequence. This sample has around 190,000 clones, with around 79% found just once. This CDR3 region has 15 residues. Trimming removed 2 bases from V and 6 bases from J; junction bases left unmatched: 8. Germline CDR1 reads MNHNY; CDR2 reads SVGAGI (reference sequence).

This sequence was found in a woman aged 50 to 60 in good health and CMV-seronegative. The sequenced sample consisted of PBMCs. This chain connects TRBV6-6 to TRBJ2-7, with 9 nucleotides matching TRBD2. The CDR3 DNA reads TGTGCCAGCAGTTACGGAGGCGGACTAGCGCTCGAGCAGTACTTC. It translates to CASSYGGGLALEQYF.